This note documents a single T cell receptor (beta chain) sequence. Its antigen is not known. Its ends do not fully match the called genes, so a read error is possible. For blood RNA, unsorted whole blood served as the source, and germline DNA was extracted too. With a constant-region primer, TCR beta cDNA was made from 500 ng of total RNA. Three nested multiplex PCR rounds, a slightly modified ARM-PCR method, built the TCR beta libraries. TRBV1-TRBV30 forward primers paired with a C-beta reverse primer were used in the first two PCR rounds, which ran around 10 cycles each. MiXCR, applied by TCRdb to the multiplex PCR reads, yields one record per CDR3 protein. Of about 320,000 distinct CDR3 sequences in the sample, roughly three fifths were seen once. The data are from a study of tumor-infiltrating lymphocytes in primary liver carcinoma. Overall study: Spanning 4.2 to 10 cm, the tumors were T1-T3 N0M0. Study conclusions and caveats: Relative to blood, tumors carried a significantly larger fraction of the repertoire in their top 250 clones (p = 0.039).

The CDR3 runs to 15 residues. CDR1 is SQVTM and CDR2 is ANQGSEA in the germline V gene. Sequencing was done on a sample of peripheral blood. This sequence was found in a woman in her 30s with primary liver carcinoma and hepatitis B virus infection. This rearrangement joins TRBV29-1 to TRBJ2-3; 11 bases align to TRBD2. The CDR3 loop is CSAAGTSGSTDAQYF. CDR3 coding DNA: TGCAGCGCTGCAGGGACTAGCGGTAGCACAGATGCGCAGTATTTT.